This paragraph reports one T cell receptor beta chain. Antigen: not known. Only in-frame clones appear in the TCRdb table, and some are missing; sequencing was by immunoSEQ multiplex PCR. The table includes 270,000 or so clones, approximately 79% detected once. The sample originates from a study of cytotoxic CD8 clonotypes in ibrutinib-treated CLL. Study summary: Response material was collected after a median approximately 11 months of treatment, range 6 to 36.

Overall study findings and caveats: At progression, clonality fell back toward baseline after rising at ibrutinib response.

Germline V gives CDR1 MGHRA, CDR2 YSYEKL. This CDR3 has 15 amino acids. V shed 2 bases and J shed 3 bases, with 14 bases lying between them. The sequences come from PBMCs, collected at disease progression, from a patient treated with ibrutinib. This TCR was sampled from a human donor with chronic lymphocytic leukemia. The genes are TRBV4-1 and TRBJ2-7; D is possibly TRBD1 or TRBD2 (5 bases each). The CDR3 protein is CASSQMGWGNYEQYF. In DNA form, the CDR3 reads TGCGCCAGCAGCCAAATGGGTTGGGGGAACTACGAGCAGTACTTC.